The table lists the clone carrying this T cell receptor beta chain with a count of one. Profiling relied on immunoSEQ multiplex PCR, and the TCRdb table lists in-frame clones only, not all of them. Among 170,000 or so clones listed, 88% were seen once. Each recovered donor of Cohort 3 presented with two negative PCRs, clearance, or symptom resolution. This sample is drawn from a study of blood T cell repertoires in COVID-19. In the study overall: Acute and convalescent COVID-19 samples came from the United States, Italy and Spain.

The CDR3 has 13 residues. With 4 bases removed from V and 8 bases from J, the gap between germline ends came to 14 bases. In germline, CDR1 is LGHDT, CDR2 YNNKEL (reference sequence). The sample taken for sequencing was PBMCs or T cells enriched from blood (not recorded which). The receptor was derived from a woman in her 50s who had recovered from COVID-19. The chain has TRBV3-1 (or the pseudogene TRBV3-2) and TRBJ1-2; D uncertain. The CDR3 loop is CASSPTLFAGYTF. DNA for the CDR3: TGTGCCAGCAGCCCTACGCTTTTTGCGGGCTACACCTTC.